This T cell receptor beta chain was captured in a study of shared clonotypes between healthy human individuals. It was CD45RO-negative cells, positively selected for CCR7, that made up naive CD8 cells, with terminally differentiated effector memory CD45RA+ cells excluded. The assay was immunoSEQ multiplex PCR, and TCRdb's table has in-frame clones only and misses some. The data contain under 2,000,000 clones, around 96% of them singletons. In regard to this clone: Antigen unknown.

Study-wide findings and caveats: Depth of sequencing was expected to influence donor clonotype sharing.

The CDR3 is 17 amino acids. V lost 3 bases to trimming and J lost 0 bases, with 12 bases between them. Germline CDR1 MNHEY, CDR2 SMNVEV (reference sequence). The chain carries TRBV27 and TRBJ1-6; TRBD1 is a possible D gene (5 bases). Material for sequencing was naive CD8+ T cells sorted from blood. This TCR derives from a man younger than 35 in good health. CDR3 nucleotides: TGTGCCAGCAGTTTCGGGACGTATACCTCCTATAATTCACCCCTCCACTTT. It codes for CASSFGTYTSYNSPLHF.